Shown below are 4 T cell receptor beta chains from a single sample sequenced in a study of T cells expressing NK-cell markers. TCRdb re-analyzed the 5' RACE reads; it lists each CDR3 protein once, without DNA. The ten top clones account for 1.4%, within a sample of about 430,000 distinct CDR3 sequences. Sequenced: blood T cells: a sorted CD56 or NKG2C T cell subset, CD4+ or CD8+ T cells, or bulk PBMC T cells (not recorded which). These receptor sequences come from a woman aged 45-65 years in good health.

This chain links TRBV20-1 with TRBJ2-1; the D gene TCRdb calls, TRBD1, cannot be checked with no DNA. The length of the CDR3 is 15 residues. Per germline, CDR1 DFQATT and CDR2 SNEGSKA (reference sequence). The CDR3 protein is CSAYRFGAGNNEQFF.

The CDR3: CASSRWTGGVETQYF. The chain has TRBV5-1 and TRBJ2-5; TCRdb gives TRBD1 as the D gene, but with no DNA this cannot be confirmed. The CDR3 length is 15 residues. CDR1 is SGHRS, CDR2 YFSETQ, per germline.

This chain uses TRBV4-1 with TRBJ2-6. From germline, CDR1 is MGHRA and CDR2 YSYEKL. This CDR3 is built from 15 residues. The CDR3 loop is CASSQTGAGANVLTF.

The J gene is TRBJ2-4, the V gene TRBV21-1; TCRdb reports TRBD1, a call that lacks DNA to check it against. TRBV21-1 is a pseudogene locus. The CDR3 is 16 residues long. This CDR3 reads CASSPRDRGTKNIQYF.